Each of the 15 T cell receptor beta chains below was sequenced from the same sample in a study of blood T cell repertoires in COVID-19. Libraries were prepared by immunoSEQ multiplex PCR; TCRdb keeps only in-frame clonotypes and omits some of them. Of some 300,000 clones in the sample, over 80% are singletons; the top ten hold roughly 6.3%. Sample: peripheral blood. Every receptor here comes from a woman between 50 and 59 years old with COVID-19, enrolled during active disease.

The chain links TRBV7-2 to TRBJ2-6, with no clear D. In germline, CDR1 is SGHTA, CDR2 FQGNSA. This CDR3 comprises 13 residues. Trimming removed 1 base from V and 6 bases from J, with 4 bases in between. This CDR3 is CASSLGQANVLTF. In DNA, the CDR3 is TGTGCCAGCAGCTTAGGTCAGGCCAACGTCCTGACTTTC.

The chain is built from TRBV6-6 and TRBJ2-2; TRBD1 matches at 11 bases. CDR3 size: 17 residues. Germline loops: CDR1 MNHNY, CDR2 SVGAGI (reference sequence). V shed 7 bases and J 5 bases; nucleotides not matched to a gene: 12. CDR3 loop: CASTRDRGNFYTGELFF. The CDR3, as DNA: TGTGCCAGCACTCGGGACAGGGGGAATTTTTATACCGGGGAGCTGTTTTTT.

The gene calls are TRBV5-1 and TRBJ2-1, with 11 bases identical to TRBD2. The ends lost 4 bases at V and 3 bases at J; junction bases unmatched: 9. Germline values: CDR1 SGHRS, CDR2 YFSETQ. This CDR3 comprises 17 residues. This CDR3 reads CASSRATSGTYYNEQFF. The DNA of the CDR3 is TGCGCCAGCAGCAGAGCGACTAGCGGGACCTACTACAATGAGCAGTTCTTC.

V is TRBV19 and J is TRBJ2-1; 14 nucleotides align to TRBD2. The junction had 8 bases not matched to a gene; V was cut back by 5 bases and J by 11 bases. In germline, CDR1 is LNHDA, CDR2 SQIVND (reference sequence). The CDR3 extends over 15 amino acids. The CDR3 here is CASSLGLAGGPKQFF. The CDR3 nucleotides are TGTGCCAGTAGTCTCGGACTAGCGGGAGGCCCTAAGCAGTTCTTC.

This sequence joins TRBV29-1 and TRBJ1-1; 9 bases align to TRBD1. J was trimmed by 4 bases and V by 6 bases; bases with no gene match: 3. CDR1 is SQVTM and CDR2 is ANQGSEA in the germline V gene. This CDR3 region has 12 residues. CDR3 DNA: TGCAGCGTGAAACAGGGGGCCACTGAAGCTTTCTTT. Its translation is CSVKQGATEAFF.

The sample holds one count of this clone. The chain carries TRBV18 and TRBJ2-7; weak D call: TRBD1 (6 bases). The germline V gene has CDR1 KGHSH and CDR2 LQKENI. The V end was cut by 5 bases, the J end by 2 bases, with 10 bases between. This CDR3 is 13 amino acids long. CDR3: CASSSRDTYEQYF. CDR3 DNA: TGTGCCAGCTCATCCCGGGACACCTACGAGCAGTACTTC.

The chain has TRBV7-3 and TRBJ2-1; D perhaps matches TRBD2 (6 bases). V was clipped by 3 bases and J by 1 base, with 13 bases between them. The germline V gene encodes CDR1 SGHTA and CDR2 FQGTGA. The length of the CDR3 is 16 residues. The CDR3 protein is CASSLRDLASYNEQFF. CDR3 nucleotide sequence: TGTGCCAGCAGCTTGCGGGACTTAGCATCCTACAATGAGCAGTTCTTC.

The CDR3 region is CSVYFGQGAEAFF. CDR3 DNA: TGCAGCGTTTATTTTGGACAGGGTGCTGAAGCTTTCTTT. The genes are TRBV29-1 and TRBJ1-1; 8 positions match TRBD1. V was clipped by 5 bases and J by 6 bases; unmatched bases: 8. This CDR3 has 13 amino acids. The germline V gene has CDR1 SQVTM and CDR2 ANQGSEA.

The CDR3, as DNA: TGTGCCAGCAGTCGCGGGCTGGCCCTAGAGGGCTACACCTTC. It encodes CASSRGLALEGYTF. V and J are TRBV9 and TRBJ1-2; D is unresolved. V was trimmed by 5 bases and J by 8 bases, leaving 19 bases between them. Germline V gives CDR1 SGDLS, CDR2 YYNGEE. The CDR3 extends over 14 amino acids.

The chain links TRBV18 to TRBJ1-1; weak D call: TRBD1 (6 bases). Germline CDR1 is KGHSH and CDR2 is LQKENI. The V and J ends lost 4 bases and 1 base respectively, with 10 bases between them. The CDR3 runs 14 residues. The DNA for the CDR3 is TGTGCCAGCTCACAAGAGACAGGGAACACTGAAGCTTTCTTT. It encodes CASSQETGNTEAFF.

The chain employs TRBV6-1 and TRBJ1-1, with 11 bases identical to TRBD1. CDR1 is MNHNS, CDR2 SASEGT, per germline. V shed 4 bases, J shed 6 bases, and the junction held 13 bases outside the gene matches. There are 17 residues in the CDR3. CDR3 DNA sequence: TGTGCCAGCAGTGGCCGGACAGGGGGCGCGACAGGCGCTGAAGCTTTCTTT. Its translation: CASSGRTGGATGAEAFF.

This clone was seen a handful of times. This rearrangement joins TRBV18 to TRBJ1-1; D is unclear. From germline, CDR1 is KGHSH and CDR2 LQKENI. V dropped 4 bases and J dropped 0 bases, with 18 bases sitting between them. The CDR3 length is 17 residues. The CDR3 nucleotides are TGTGCCAGCTCACGCCTCCCCGTAACGAGCGTGAACACTGAAGCTTTCTTT. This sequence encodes CASSRLPVTSVNTEAFF.

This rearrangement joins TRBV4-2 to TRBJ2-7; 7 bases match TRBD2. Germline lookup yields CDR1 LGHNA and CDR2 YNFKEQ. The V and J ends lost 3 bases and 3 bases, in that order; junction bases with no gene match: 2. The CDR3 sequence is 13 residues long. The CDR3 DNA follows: TGTGCCAGCAGCCATTCTAGCGGCTACGAGCAGTACTTC. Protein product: CASSHSSGYEQYF.

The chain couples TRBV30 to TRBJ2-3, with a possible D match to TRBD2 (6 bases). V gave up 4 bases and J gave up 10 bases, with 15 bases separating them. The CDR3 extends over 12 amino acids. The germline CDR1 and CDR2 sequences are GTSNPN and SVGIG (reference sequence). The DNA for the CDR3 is TGTGCCTGGAAAAGGTCTAGCGAGGCGCAGTATTTT. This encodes CAWKRSSEAQYF.

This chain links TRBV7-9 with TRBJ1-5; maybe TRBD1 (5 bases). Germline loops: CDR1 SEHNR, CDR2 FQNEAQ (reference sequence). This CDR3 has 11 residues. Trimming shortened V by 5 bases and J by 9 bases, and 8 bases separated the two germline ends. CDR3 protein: CASSPGGPQHF. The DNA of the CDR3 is TGTGCCAGCAGCCCCGGGGGGCCCCAGCATTTT.